This T cell receptor (beta chain) appears in the sequencing data of a study of monozygotic twins with inflammatory bowel disease. TCRdb re-called the 5' RACE reads; every CDR3 protein appears as one record, without DNA. In total, the table holds 200,000 to 250,000 distinct CDR3 sequences. Study outcomes and limitations: Immunosuppressive treatments were not uniform, and this may have added variability to patient repertoires.

Regarding this clonotype: Its antigen is still unknown.

The germline gives CDR1 SGHKS, CDR2 YYEKEE (reference sequence). There are 16 residues in the CDR3. Source material: blood. V gene TRBV5-5 combines with J gene TRBJ1-1; as DNA is missing, the TRBD1 call by TCRdb cannot be tested. The clonotype comes from a human donor with ulcerative colitis or Crohn's disease, or a healthy co-twin of an affected twin (not recorded which). The CDR3 sequence is CASSSITGNENTEAFF.